Below, 22 T cell receptor beta chains from the same sample are listed, as sequenced in a study of cytomegalovirus exposure and HLA in healthy donors. The PCR made use of 60 Vbeta and 13 Jbeta primers. The assay was immunoSEQ multiplex PCR, and TCRdb's table has in-frame clones only and misses some. The repertoire holds 70,000 to 95,000 clones, with 75% to 85% as singletons. The sample was PBMCs. The receptors shown here come from a man younger than 35 in good health and CMV-seronegative.

This clone was seen only a few times. One end of the junction fails to match germline, which may point to a read error. This chain connects TRBV5-4 to TRBJ1-1; tentative D call: TRBD1 (6 bases). This CDR3 has 15 amino acids. Germline loops: CDR1 SGHNT, CDR2 YYREEE (reference sequence). The CDR3 here is CASSRGGPLKTEAFF. DNA for the CDR3: TGTGCCAGCAGCCGCGGGGGGCCACTGAAGACTGAAGCTTTCTTT.

This clone has just a few counts. J is TRBJ1-2 and V is TRBV28; no clear D. V lost 6 bases and J lost 0, with 8 bases in between. This CDR3 contains 13 residues. CDR1 is MDHEN and CDR2 is SYDVKM in the germline V gene. The CDR3 DNA reads as TGTGCCAGCAGAGAACTTTCTAACTATGGCTACACCTTC. Translation: CASRELSNYGYTF.

CDR3 DNA sequence: TGTGCCAGCAGCCGACAGTCAGCTAACTATGGCTACACCTTC. Amino acid sequence: CASSRQSANYGYTF. This rearrangement joins TRBV5-5 to TRBJ1-2; perhaps TRBD1 as D (5 bases). V was clipped by 4 bases and J by 0 bases, with 10 bases between them. This CDR3 spans 14 amino acids. Germline V CDR1 and CDR2: SGHKS, YYEKEE (reference sequence). The full variable domain, its missing parts supplied by reference TRBV5-5 and TRBJ1-2, is DAGVTQSPTHLIKTRGQQVTLRCSPISGHKSVSWYQQVLGQGPQFIFQYYEKEERGRGNFPDRFSARQFPNYSSELNVNALLLGDSALYLCASSRQSANYGYTFGSGTRLTVV.

This clone was recorded a few times. J is TRBJ1-1 and V is TRBV18; 8 positions agree with TRBD1. From germline, CDR1 is KGHSH and CDR2 LQKENI. The CDR3 is 15 amino acids. Trimming took 6 bases from V and 5 from J; bases not matched to a gene: 11. This CDR3 is CASSPGGRGRTEAFF. The CDR3 DNA reads TGTGCCAGCTCCCCGGGCGGCAGGGGGCGAACTGAAGCTTTCTTT.

V and J are TRBV19 and TRBJ2-5; maybe TRBD2 (6 bases). CDR1 is LNHDA, CDR2 SQIVND, per germline (reference sequence). CDR3 size: 14 residues. Between the trimmed V and J ends, which lost 9 bases and 5 bases, there was a span of 19 bases. DNA for the CDR3: TGTGCCAGCAGACCGAACGCGGGGAGGGAGACCCAGTACTTC. Translated, it gives CASRPNAGRETQYF.

This clone appeared once. The chain has TRBV5-1 and TRBJ2-1; 10 nucleotides agree with TRBD2. Losses at the gene ends were 4 bases for V and 6 bases for J; bases not matched to a gene: 4. The germline CDR1 and CDR2 sequences are SGHRS and YFSETQ. The CDR3 totals 14 residues. The CDR3 sequence: CASSVLAGANEQFF. The CDR3 coding sequence is TGCGCCAGCAGCGTCCTAGCGGGAGCCAATGAGCAGTTCTTC. Full variable domain (missing parts from reference TRBV5-1 and TRBJ2-1): KAGVTQTPRYLIKTRGQQVTLSCSPISGHRSVSWYQQTPGQGLQFLFEYFSETQRNKGNFPGRFSGRQFSNSRSEMNVSTLELGDSALYLCASSVLAGANEQFFGPGTRLTVL.

This clone turned up a few times. The rearrangement joins TRBV5-1 to TRBJ2-7, with D perhaps TRBD2 (6 bases). The germline V gene has CDR1 SGHRS and CDR2 YFSETQ. V was pared by 4 bases and J by 0 bases, with 14 bases between. The CDR3 has 15 amino acids. The CDR3 reads CASSPQGGSSYEQYF. The DNA of the CDR3 is TGCGCCAGCAGCCCCCAGGGAGGTAGCTCCTACGAGCAGTACTTC.

The V call is TRBV11-2, the J call TRBJ2-5, with 13 bases matching TRBD2. J lost 4 bases, V lost 5 bases, and 10 bases had no gene match. Germline loops: CDR1 SGHAT, CDR2 FQNNGV. The CDR3 contains 17 residues. The CDR3 here is CASSLGTSGEGGETQYF. The DNA for the CDR3 is TGTGCCAGCAGCCTGGGGACTAGCGGGGAGGGAGGAGAGACCCAGTACTTC.

CDR3 coding DNA: TGTGCCAGTTCGGCCAGCGGTGCCTACGAGCAGTACTTC. Protein: CASSASGAYEQYF. The chain couples TRBV19 to TRBJ2-7; possibly TRBD2 for D (5 bases). CDR1 is LNHDA and CDR2 is SQIVND in the germline V gene (reference sequence). The CDR3 spans 13 residues. The germline V and J ends were trimmed by 8 bases and 2 bases, with 13 bases remaining between them.

J is TRBJ2-4 and V is TRBV13; D possibly corresponds to TRBD2 (6 bases). The length of the CDR3 is 16 residues. Germline assignment: CDR1 PRHDT and CDR2 FYEKMQ (reference sequence). V shed 6 bases and J shed 6 bases, with 21 bases lying between them. In nucleotides, the CDR3 is TGTGCCAGCAGTCGCGGACTACCAGGATGGGGAAACATTCAGTACTTC. This translates into CASSRGLPGWGNIQYF.

The chain couples TRBV5-4 to TRBJ1-5; TRBD1 aligns across 8 bases. This CDR3 is built from 18 residues. Germline CDR1 SGHNT, CDR2 YYREEE (reference sequence). With 7 bases clipped from V and 1 base from J, the junction kept 16 bases outside the gene matches. The CDR3 region is CASVLPGAGGESNQPQHF. CDR3 nucleotides: TGTGCCAGCGTCCTCCCTGGGGCAGGGGGCGAGAGCAATCAGCCCCAGCATTTT.

This chain links TRBV5-5 with TRBJ1-1; 7 bases line up with TRBD1. Trimming at V came to 6 bases and at J to 1 base, leaving 6 bases not matched to a gene. Germline V gene lookup returns CDR1 SGHKS and CDR2 YYEKEE (reference sequence). The length of the CDR3 is 14 residues. The DNA for the CDR3 is TGTGCCAGCAATCTAGGGGGCGAGAACACTGAAGCTTTCTTT. Its protein product is CASNLGGENTEAFF. Based on the CDR3 plus reference TRBV5-5 and TRBJ1-1, the full variable domain is DAGVTQSPTHLIKTRGQQVTLRCSPISGHKSVSWYQQVLGQGPQFIFQYYEKEERGRGNFPDRFSARQFPNYSSELNVNALLLGDSALYLCASNLGGENTEAFFGQGTRLTVV.

This chain joins TRBV10-3 and TRBJ2-1; 12 nucleotides line up with TRBD1. Per germline, CDR1 ENHRY and CDR2 SYGVKD. The CDR3 length is 14 residues. Unmatched junction bases numbered 5, after V lost 8 bases and J lost 6 bases. CDR3 sequence reads: CAIGRDRGLNEQFF. CDR3 DNA sequence: TGTGCCATCGGCCGGGACAGGGGGCTCAATGAGCAGTTCTTC.

The rearrangement joins TRBV7-2 to TRBJ2-1, with unresolved D. Trimming shortened V by 3 bases and J by 6 bases, and 3 bases separated the two germline ends. This CDR3 has 11 residues. CDR1 and CDR2 (germline): SGHTA, FQGNSA. CDR3 nucleotide sequence: TGTGCCAGCAGCTTCCGCAATGAGCAGTTCTTC. This sequence encodes CASSFRNEQFF.

The chain carries TRBV2 and TRBJ2-7; the match to TRBD2 covers 12 bases. The CDR3 is 16 amino acids. V lost 5 bases and J lost 13; bases outside the gene matches: 18. Germline CDR1 is SNHLY and CDR2 is FYNNEI. CDR3 sequence: CASSISRGLAGRTLYF. In nucleotides, the CDR3 is TGTGCCAGCAGTATTAGTCGCGGACTAGCGGGACGCACCCTTTACTTC. Together with reference TRBV2 and TRBJ2-7, the CDR3 gives the full variable domain: EPEVTQTPSHQVTQMGQEVILRCVPISNHLYFYWYRQILGQKVEFLVSFYNNEISEKSEIFDDQFSVERPDGSNFTLKIRSTKLEDSAMYFCASSISRGLAGRTLYFGPGTRLTVT.

V usage is TRBV6-4 and J usage is TRBJ1-4; no clear D gene. Germline V gene data show CDR1 as MRHNA and CDR2 as SNTAGT. CDR3 size: 14 residues. The V gene lost 2 bases and the J gene lost 7 bases, with 11 bases spanning the gap. The CDR3 sequence: CASSDLEPSEKLFF. CDR3 sequence (DNA): TGTGCCAGCAGTGACCTAGAGCCGAGTGAAAAACTGTTTTTT.

CDR3 DNA sequence: TGTGCCAGCAGTGTTTTGGGTCGCGGAACTAATGAAAAACTGTTTTTT. It is translated as CASSVLGRGTNEKLFF. The genes are TRBV2 and TRBJ1-4, with D unclear. This CDR3 spans 16 amino acids. Germline CDR1 SNHLY, CDR2 FYNNEI. Trimming took 4 bases from V and 1 from J, leaving 13 bases between them.

V is TRBV6-6 and J is TRBJ1-2, with D possibly TRBD1 on 5 matching bases. The V end was cut by 2 bases, the J end by 7 bases, with 11 bases between. Germline loops: CDR1 MNHNY, CDR2 SVGAGI (reference sequence). The CDR3 length is 13 residues. This chain's CDR3 is CASSYRGSLGYTF. The CDR3 DNA reads as TGTGCCAGCAGTTACAGGGGCAGTCTTGGCTACACCTTC.

This sequence joins TRBV7-9 and TRBJ1-5, with 11 bases fitting TRBD1. With 5 bases clipped from V and 4 bases from J, the junction kept 4 bases outside the gene matches. The CDR3 extends over 15 amino acids. Germline values: CDR1 SEHNR, CDR2 FQNEAQ (reference sequence). CDR3 DNA: TGTGCCAGCAGCGCAGGGACAGGGGGTAATCAGCCCCAGCATTTT. Its protein product is CASSAGTGGNQPQHF.

The J gene is TRBJ2-1, the V gene TRBV10-2, with TRBD2 matching over 11 bases. Germline V gene sequence: CDR1 WSHSY, CDR2 SAAADI. V shed 5 bases and J 7 bases; nucleotides not matched to a gene: 16. This CDR3 contains 18 residues. The CDR3 region has the DNA TGCGCCAGCAGTTACGGTCTAGCGGGGGGTAAGGCGTTGAATGAGCAGTTCTTC. Translated, it gives CASSYGLAGGKALNEQFF.

This sequence joins TRBV10-2 and TRBJ2-1, with TRBD2 matching over 11 bases. Looked up from germline, CDR1 is WSHSY and CDR2 is SAAADI. The V gene end was trimmed by 6 bases and the J gene end by 13 bases; junction bases not matched to a gene: 14. This CDR3 region has 15 residues. CDR3 amino acids: CASRDSGGARADQFF. In DNA, the CDR3 is TGCGCCAGCAGGGATAGCGGGGGGGCCAGGGCGGATCAGTTCTTC.

The chain combines TRBV7-8 with TRBJ1-3; 8 bases are a match to TRBD1. The junction had 4 bases not matched to a gene; V was cut back by 3 bases and J by 0 bases. The CDR3 runs to 16 residues. Germline CDR1 and CDR2: SGHVS and FQNEAQ. The DNA for the CDR3 is TGTGCCAGCAGCTTGGGACAGGCGTTCTCTGGAAACACCATATATTTT. Protein: CASSLGQAFSGNTIYF. Full variable domain (outside the CDR3, taken from reference TRBV7-8 and TRBJ1-3): GAGVSQSPRYKVAKRGQDVALRCDPISGHVSLFWYQQALGQGPEFLTYFQNEAQLDKSGLPSDRFFAERPEGSVSTLKIQRTQQEDSAVYLCASSLGQAFSGNTIYFGEGSWLTVV.